One and the same sample provided the 17 T cell receptor beta chains below, sequenced in a study of a mutant IDH1 vaccine in newly diagnosed glioma. This sample's time point: week 35, safety follow-up. Every vaccination contained 300 ug of the mutant IDH1 20-mer peptide and was paired with topical imiquimod. Antigens for these TCRs are unknown. TCRdb's copy holds only in-frame clones and misses some; the assay was immunoSEQ multiplex PCR. Of fewer than 90,000 clones in the sample, almost 85% were seen once. The sequences come from PBMCs, collected from a glioma patient whose treatment included an IDH1 peptide vaccine. The receptors were gathered from a young man with glioma.

V usage is TRBV29-1 and J usage is TRBJ2-2; D gene uncertain. The CDR3 is made up of 13 amino acids. The ends were cut back, 5 bases at V and 4 bases at J, with 11 bases in the middle. Germline assignment: CDR1 SQVTM and CDR2 ANQGSEA. The CDR3 DNA reads TGCAGCGTTCGTCACCCTGGCACCGGGGAGCTGTTTTTT. This gives the protein CSVRHPGTGELFF.

The chain carries TRBV18 and TRBJ1-4, with D tentatively TRBD1 (5 bases). In germline, CDR1 is KGHSH, CDR2 LQKENI. Trimming removed 3 bases at V and 7 bases at J, with 12 bases between. The CDR3 runs to 14 residues. The CDR3 DNA is TGTGCCAGCTCACCGCCCGACAGTGGTGAAAAACTGTTTTTT. It encodes CASSPPDSGEKLFF.

This clone appeared a single time. The chain links TRBV18 to TRBJ2-2, with D unclear. V dropped 3 bases and J dropped 2 bases, with 10 bases sitting between them. Germline assignment: CDR1 KGHSH and CDR2 LQKENI. This CDR3 region has 15 residues. CDR3 in DNA: TGTGCCAGCTCACCTGGAATGGGAAACACCGGGGAGCTGTTTTTT. It yields the protein CASSPGMGNTGELFF.

The rearrangement links TRBV15 to TRBJ2-7; no clear D gene. V was shortened by 1 base and J by 0 bases, with 13 bases between the two germline ends. CDR1 and CDR2 (germline): LNHNV, YYDKDF (reference sequence). This CDR3 comprises 16 residues. Here the CDR3 DNA reads TGTGCCACCAGCAGAGTGCCCGGATTCCTCTCCTACGAGCAGTACTTC. This gives the protein CATSRVPGFLSYEQYF.

The CDR3 DNA reads TGTGCCAGCAGCTTAGTAGCTAGGAACACTGAAGCTTTCTTT. Translating gives CASSLVARNTEAFF. J is TRBJ1-1 and V is TRBV7-9; D is unresolved. The CDR3 runs 14 residues. Per germline, CDR1 SEHNR and CDR2 FQNEAQ (reference sequence). V was cut by 1 base and J by 1 base, with 7 bases left in between.

This chain joins TRBV5-6 and TRBJ2-3; 7 positions match TRBD2. V gave up 4 bases and J gave up 4 bases; unmatched junction bases: 15. There are 17 residues in the CDR3. Germline V gene data show CDR1 as SGHDT and CDR2 as YYEEEE. CDR3 in amino acids: CASSPPGLSSGPDTQYF. Here the CDR3 DNA reads TGTGCCAGCAGCCCCCCGGGACTATCTAGCGGCCCAGATACGCAGTATTTT.

This sequence joins TRBV29-1 and TRBJ1-2; 7 bases align to TRBD1. Germline CDR1 is SQVTM and CDR2 is ANQGSEA. J gave up 2 bases and V 4 bases, and 10 bases lay outside the gene matches. The CDR3 loop spans 15 amino acids. CDR3 nucleotide sequence: TGCAGCGTTGGAGCCCCCGGACAGGTGAACTATGGCTACACCTTC. Encoded protein: CSVGAPGQVNYGYTF.

The genes are TRBV30 and TRBJ2-1, with D hard to call. Germline CDR1 is GTSNPN and CDR2 is SVGIG (reference sequence). The CDR3 is 12 residues long. The germline V and J ends were trimmed by 3 bases and 4 bases, with 7 bases remaining between them. CDR3 DNA: TGTGCCTGGAGCCACCGGTACAATGAGCAGTTCTTC. Its protein is CAWSHRYNEQFF.

The V gene is TRBV7-8, the J gene TRBJ2-1; no firm D call. With 5 bases removed from V and 1 base from J, the gap between germline ends came to 15 bases. CDR1 and CDR2 (germline): SGHVS, FQNEAQ. There are 16 residues in the CDR3. CDR3 coding DNA: TGTGCCAGCAGCCCCACCCTTTCTAAGTCCTACAATGAGCAGTTCTTC. Protein product: CASSPTLSKSYNEQFF.

The rearrangement uses TRBV6-1 and TRBJ2-3, with D hard to call. The V end was cut by 4 bases, the J end by 3 bases, with 5 bases between. CDR3 length equals 12 residues. In germline, CDR1 is MNHNS, CDR2 SASEGT. DNA of the CDR3: TGTGCCAGCAGTGTTGGGACAGATACGCAGTATTTT. It encodes CASSVGTDTQYF.

This sequence joins TRBV19 and TRBJ1-5, with D maybe TRBD1 (5 bases). From germline, CDR1 is LNHDA and CDR2 SQIVND (reference sequence). Trimming stripped 5 bases from V and 0 bases from J, with 11 bases between. CDR3 length: 15 amino acids. The DNA of the CDR3 is TGTGCCAGTAGTTTTTGGGGGAATAGCAATCAGCCCCAGCATTTT. Amino acid sequence: CASSFWGNSNQPQHF.

This chain connects TRBV7-8 to TRBJ1-6; tentatively, D is TRBD1 (6 bases). Per the germline V gene, CDR1 is SGHVS and CDR2 is FQNEAQ. This CDR3 is 15 amino acids long. Trimming stripped 2 bases from V and 8 bases from J, with 13 bases between. The CDR3 DNA sequence: TGTGCCAGCAGCTTATTTGGAGGGGGGGATTCACCCCTCCACTTT. Translation: CASSLFGGGDSPLHF. The full variable domain, completed using reference TRBV7-8 and TRBJ1-6, is GAGVSQSPRYKVAKRGQDVALRCDPISGHVSLFWYQQALGQGPEFLTYFQNEAQLDKSGLPSDRFFAERPEGSVSTLKIQRTQQEDSAVYLCASSLFGGGDSPLHFGNGTRLTVT.

The CDR3 nucleotides read TGCAGCGTTGCACGATTGACCGAGAACACTGAAGCTTTCTTT. It yields the protein CSVARLTENTEAFF. The chain combines TRBV29-1 with TRBJ1-1; unclear D gene. V lost 4 bases and J lost 1, with 13 bases in between. The CDR3 is made up of 14 amino acids. Germline CDR1 reads SQVTM; CDR2 reads ANQGSEA. Full variable domain (remainder filled in from reference TRBV29-1 and TRBJ1-1): SAVISQKPSRDICQRGTSLTIQCQVDSQVTMMFWYRQQPGQSLTLIATANQGSEATYESGFVIDKFPISRPNLTFSTLTVSNMSPEDSSIYLCSVARLTENTEAFFGQGTRLTVV.

This clone was detected once. The chain recombines TRBV30 with TRBJ2-7; 7 nucleotides line up with TRBD1. J gave up 2 bases and V 0 bases, and 1 base lay outside the gene matches. This CDR3 contains 13 residues. Germline V gives CDR1 GTSNPN, CDR2 SVGIG (reference sequence). CDR3 sequence reads: CAWSVGGPYEQYF. In DNA, the CDR3 is TGTGCCTGGAGTGTAGGGGGCCCCTACGAGCAGTACTTC.

The J gene is TRBJ2-1, the V gene TRBV18, with D possibly being TRBD1 or TRBD2 (5 bases each). V gave up 3 bases and J gave up 8 bases, with 11 bases separating them. Germline V gene sequence: CDR1 KGHSH, CDR2 LQKENI. CDR3 length equals 13 residues. The CDR3 nucleotides are TGTGCCAGCTCACCGGGGGTAGGGGATGAGCAGTTCTTC. Translating gives CASSPGVGDEQFF.

The V and J genes are TRBV1 and TRBJ2-5; TRBD1 reflects the table's D call only, with no check against the DNA. TRBV1 is an annotated pseudogene. This CDR3 region has 14 residues. The CDR3 nucleotides are TGCACCAGCAGCCAAGCTTGGGCTCAAGAGACCCAGTACTTC. Protein: CTSSQAWAQETQYF.

This chain joins TRBV2 and TRBJ2-2; 9 positions agree with TRBD2. Germline V CDR1 and CDR2: SNHLY, FYNNEI. The V segment lost 7 bases and the J segment 4 bases; nucleotides outside the gene matches: 4. The length of the CDR3 is 14 residues. The CDR3 here is CASTTSGRTGELFF. The CDR3 nucleotides read TGTGCCAGCACCACTAGCGGGCGCACCGGGGAGCTGTTTTTT.